The rows below give T cell receptor beta chains drawn from one sample of a study of a mutant IDH1 vaccine in newly diagnosed glioma. The repertoire was sequenced with immunoSEQ multiplex PCR; TCRdb's copy has only in-frame clones and lacks some. The sample has more than 25,000 clones; almost 80% are singletons. No antigen is known for these receptors. This specimen consisted of PBMCs, obtained from a glioma patient whose treatment included an IDH1 peptide vaccine. These receptors came from a woman under 40 with glioma. Some clones in this sample may be carry-over from other donors' samples. The CDR3 runs from the conserved cysteine through the conserved F or W. Fields, in order: D gene, J gene, V gene, clone size, CDR3 length, CDR3 DNA, CDR3 protein. A D gene is named only where the DNA matches it firmly. The listing skips clone size in some rows; elsewhere it reads once, few, many or a size class.

D: TRBD1
J: TRBJ2-5
V: TRBV10-3
size: NA
length: 15
DNA: TGTGCCATCAGTGCAAGACAGGGGGCTTCGGAGACCCAGTACTTC
CDR3: CAISARQGASETQYF

D: NA
J: TRBJ1-2
V: TRBV10-2
size: once
length: 17
DNA: TGCGCCAGCAGTGAGTCGAGGACAGACCAAACTAACTATGGCTACACCTTC
CDR3: CASSESRTDQTNYGYTF

D: NA
J: TRBJ1-1
V: TRBV15
size: few
length: 12
DNA: TGTGCCACCAGCCCGGGGAGGACTGAAGCTTTCTTT
CDR3: CATSPGRTEAFF

D: TRBD1
J: TRBJ1-5
V: TRBV6-5
size: NA
length: 15
DNA: TGTGCCAGCAGTTACTCGACAGGGGGAGATCAGCCCCAGCATTTT
CDR3: CASSYSTGGDQPQHF

D: TRBD1
J: TRBJ2-3
V: TRBV4-1
size: NA
length: 14
DNA: TGCGCCAGCAGCCAAGTTCAGGGGGCGGATACGCAGTATTTT
CDR3: CASSQVQGADTQYF

D: NA
J: TRBJ1-5
V: TRBV5-8
size: few
length: 11
DNA: TGTGCCAGCAGCTTGGTGCAGCCCCAGCATTTT
CDR3: CASSLVQPQHF

D: TRBD1
J: TRBJ1-2
V: TRBV10-3
size: NA
length: 14
DNA: TGTGCCAGTACCGGGACAGGGGAGGGCTATGGCTACACCTTC
CDR3: CASTGTGEGYGYTF

D: NA
J: TRBJ1-1
V: TRBV30
size: NA
length: 18
DNA: TGTGCCTGGACCCGGGGTCTCACGGGAGTCCTAATGAACACTGAAGCTTTCTTT
CDR3: CAWTRGLTGVLMNTEAFF

D: NA
J: TRBJ1-2
V: TRBV29-1
size: NA
length: 14
DNA: TGCAGCGTTGAAGCCCGGACGGATAACTATGGCTACACCTTC
CDR3: CSVEARTDNYGYTF

D: NA
J: TRBJ2-2
V: TRBV12-5
size: few
length: 16
DNA: TGTGCTAGCCTAACCCGGGGGGCGCGGGGCACCGGGGAGCTGTTTTTT
CDR3: CASLTRGARGTGELFF

D: TRBD1
J: TRBJ2-7
V: TRBV11-3
size: NA
length: 13
DNA: TGTGCCAGCAGCGCGGACAGGGGGTACGAGCAGTACTTC
CDR3: CASSADRGYEQYF

D: TRBD1
J: TRBJ1-1
V: TRBV5-6
size: NA
length: 14
DNA: TGTGCCAGCAGGATACAGGGGGCTGGCACTGAAGCTTTCTTT
CDR3: CASRIQGAGTEAFF

D: TRBD1
J: TRBJ1-1
V: TRBV15
size: NA
length: 14
DNA: TGTGCCACCCGGCCAGAAGGACAGGGGACTGAAGCTTTCTTT
CDR3: CATRPEGQGTEAFF

D: NA
J: TRBJ2-7
V: TRBV14
size: once
length: 12
DNA: TGTGCCAGCAGCCCACAAACCTACGAGCAGTACTTC
CDR3: CASSPQTYEQYF

D: NA
J: TRBJ2-2
V: TRBV14
size: NA
length: 17
DNA: TGTGCCAGCAGCCGCATACAAAACTCTCCCAGGACCGGGGAGCTGTTTTTT
CDR3: CASSRIQNSPRTGELFF

D: NA
J: TRBJ2-7
V: TRBV9
size: NA
length: 13
DNA: TGTGCCAGCAGCCCCGGGTCGTCCTACGAGCAGTACTTC
CDR3: CASSPGSSYEQYF

D: NA
J: TRBJ2-1
V: TRBV5-4
size: NA
length: 16
DNA: TGTGCCAGCAGCTACCTGGGGGGAGGCCCCTACAATGAGCAGTTCTTC
CDR3: CASSYLGGGPYNEQFF

D: NA
J: TRBJ2-7
V: TRBV7-7
size: once
length: 15
DNA: TGTGCTAGCAGCTTAGGGACTTTTGGGGACTACGAGCAGTACTTC
CDR3: CASSLGTFGDYEQYF

D: TRBD1
J: TRBJ1-1
V: TRBV5-1
size: few
length: 16
DNA: TGCGCCAGCAGCCTGGGGGGCGGGACAGGGGACACTGAAGCTTTCTTT
CDR3: CASSLGGGTGDTEAFF

D: TRBD2
J: TRBJ2-1
V: TRBV14
size: once
length: 20
DNA: TGTGCCAGCAGTCAACCGGGACTAGCGGGGTTGCCCGGGTCCTACAATGAGCAGTTCTTC
CDR3: CASSQPGLAGLPGSYNEQFF

D: NA
J: TRBJ1-1
V: TRBV28
size: NA
length: 14
DNA: TGTGCCAGCACCATCGGAGGGGTCACCACTGAAGCTTTCTTT
CDR3: CASTIGGVTTEAFF

D: NA
J: TRBJ1-1
V: TRBV2
size: NA
length: 14
DNA: TGTGCCAGCAGTGTGGGGGCCCGAAACACTGAAGCTTTCTTT
CDR3: CASSVGARNTEAFF

D: NA
J: TRBJ2-1
V: TRBV13
size: NA
length: 15
DNA: TGTGCCAGCAGCTTAGCGGGAGAGGGTGGGAATGAGCAGTTCTTC
CDR3: CASSLAGEGGNEQFF

D: NA
J: TRBJ2-7
V: TRBV30
size: NA
length: 13
DNA: TGTGCCTGGAGGAGAAGTAACCCCTACGAGCAGTACTTC
CDR3: CAWRRSNPYEQYF

D: NA
J: TRBJ2-7
V: TRBV4-2
size: NA
length: 13
DNA: TGTGCCAGCAGCCAAGCGCTCTACTACGAGCAGTACTTC
CDR3: CASSQALYYEQYF

D: NA
J: TRBJ1-2
V: TRBV5-1
size: NA
length: 14
DNA: TGCGCCAGCAGCTTGGATGACAGTAACTATGGCTACACCTTC
CDR3: CASSLDDSNYGYTF

D: TRBD2
J: TRBJ2-3
V: TRBV9
size: NA
length: 18
DNA: TGTGCCAGCAGCGTAGCGGGGACGGCTAGCGGGAGAGGGGATACGCAGTATTTT
CDR3: CASSVAGTASGRGDTQYF

D: NA
J: TRBJ1-2
V: TRBV19
size: few
length: 11
DNA: TGTGCCAGTAGGGCAGGCTATGGCTACACCTTC
CDR3: CASRAGYGYTF

D: TRBD2
J: TRBJ2-3
V: TRBV10-3
size: NA
length: 15
DNA: TGTGCCACCGCATCTGAGGGAGGGCCGACAGATACGCAGTATTTT
CDR3: CATASEGGPTDTQYF

D: TRBD1
J: TRBJ2-2
V: TRBV5-6
size: once
length: 15
DNA: TGTGCCAGCAGCTTAAGACAGGGGGCCACCGGGGAGCTGTTTTTT
CDR3: CASSLRQGATGELFF

D: NA
J: TRBJ1-4
V: TRBV7-9
size: NA
length: 14
DNA: TGTGCCAGCAGCTTAGGGCAGGACTTTGAAAAACTGTTTTTT
CDR3: CASSLGQDFEKLFF

D: TRBD2
J: TRBJ2-7
V: TRBV18
size: NA
length: 18
DNA: TGTGCCAGCTCACCACCCCATAATGGACTAGCGGGAGCGGGCGAGCAGTACTTC
CDR3: CASSPPHNGLAGAGEQYF

D: TRBD1
J: TRBJ1-2
V: TRBV18
size: NA
length: 13
DNA: TGTGCCAGCTCACCTACAGGGGGCGGAGGCTACACCTTC
CDR3: CASSPTGGGGYTF

D: TRBD2
J: TRBJ2-1
V: TRBV15
size: NA
length: 16
DNA: TGTGCCACCAGCCTACGCGGGTTTGGGAGGGTCAATGAGCAGTTCTTC
CDR3: CATSLRGFGRVNEQFF

D: NA
J: TRBJ2-6
V: TRBV2
size: NA
length: 14
DNA: TGTGCCAGCAGTGTGGGCTCTGGGGCCAACGTCCTGACTTTC
CDR3: CASSVGSGANVLTF

D: NA
J: TRBJ2-7
V: TRBV27
size: once
length: 15
DNA: TGTGCCAGCAGTTTGAGGGACTCCAGCTCCTACGAGCAGTACTTC
CDR3: CASSLRDSSSYEQYF

D: TRBD1
J: TRBJ2-2
V: TRBV19
size: NA
length: 16
DNA: TGTGCCAGTACGGGTCGGGGACAGGGGAACACCGGGGAGCTGTTTTTT
CDR3: CASTGRGQGNTGELFF

D: TRBD1
J: TRBJ1-4
V: TRBV25-1
size: NA
length: 15
DNA: TGTGCCAGCAGTGCAGACAGGGATGGGAATGAAAAACTGTTTTTT
CDR3: CASSADRDGNEKLFF

D: NA
J: TRBJ2-2
V: TRBV5-1
size: NA
length: 14
DNA: TGCGCCAGCAGCTCCTCGACAGTACCCGGGGAGCTGTTTTTT
CDR3: CASSSSTVPGELFF

D: TRBD1
J: TRBJ1-3
V: TRBV10-3
size: NA
length: 20
DNA: TGTGCCATCAGTGACCGACCGTGGACCCGGACAGGGGGCCCTGGAAACACCATATATTTT
CDR3: CAISDRPWTRTGGPGNTIYF

D: NA
J: TRBJ1-1
V: TRBV15
size: NA
length: 13
DNA: TGTGCCACCAGCCCGGGTAAGAACACTGAAGCTTTCTTT
CDR3: CATSPGKNTEAFF

D: NA
J: TRBJ1-2
V: TRBV11-3
size: NA
length: 14
DNA: TGTGCCAGCAGCTTAGCCGGGCGGAACTATGGCTACACCTTC
CDR3: CASSLAGRNYGYTF

D: NA
J: TRBJ1-2
V: TRBV20-1
size: NA
length: 11
DNA: TGCAGTGCCGGTGTCGCGGGGGGCTACACCTTC
CDR3: CSAGVAGGYTF

D: TRBD1
J: TRBJ1-1
V: TRBV6-4
size: NA
length: 14
DNA: TGTGCCAGCAGTGAGGAGGGGGCCGGGACTGAAGCTTTCTTT
CDR3: CASSEEGAGTEAFF

D: TRBD2
J: TRBJ2-4
V: TRBV10-2
size: NA
length: 14
DNA: TGCGCCAGCAGTGAATCGGGGGGGGGAAACATTCAGTACTTC
CDR3: CASSESGGGNIQYF

D: NA
J: TRBJ1-3
V: TRBV29-1
size: NA
length: 10
DNA: TGCAGCGTTGTTGGAAACACCATATATTTT
CDR3: CSVVGNTIYF

D: TRBD1
J: TRBJ2-7
V: TRBV5-1
size: NA
length: 15
DNA: TGCGCCAGCAGCTTGTTATCGGGACAGGGCTACGAGCAGTACTTC
CDR3: CASSLLSGQGYEQYF

D: TRBD1
J: TRBJ2-7
V: TRBV19
size: NA
length: 15
DNA: TGTGCCAGTAGATCCCCTGAGCAGGGGGTGTACGAGCAGTACTTC
CDR3: CASRSPEQGVYEQYF

D: NA
J: TRBJ2-7
V: TRBV2
size: NA
length: 14
DNA: TGTGCCAGCACCGAACGGGGACGGCTTTACGAGCAGTACTTC
CDR3: CASTERGRLYEQYF

D: NA
J: TRBJ1-1
V: TRBV28
size: few
length: 14
DNA: TGTGCCAGCAGGCCAGGGACTCCGAACACTGAAGCTTTCTTT
CDR3: CASRPGTPNTEAFF

D: TRBD2
J: TRBJ2-7
V: TRBV13
size: NA
length: 13
DNA: TGTGCCAGCAGCTCCCGGACTAGCAACGAGCAGTACTTC
CDR3: CASSSRTSNEQYF

D: TRBD1
J: TRBJ1-2
V: TRBV30
size: NA
length: 13
DNA: TGTGCCTGGAGTACAGGGGGCCACTATGGCTACACCTTC
CDR3: CAWSTGGHYGYTF

D: TRBD1
J: TRBJ1-1
V: TRBV19
size: NA
length: 15
DNA: TGTGCCAGTAGTACCAACAGGGGGAGGAACACTGAAGCTTTCTTT
CDR3: CASSTNRGRNTEAFF

D: NA
J: TRBJ2-5
V: TRBV10-3
size: once
length: 14
DNA: TGTGCCATTTCACCCGGCAGGGCGGCAGAGACCCAGTACTTC
CDR3: CAISPGRAAETQYF

D: NA
J: TRBJ2-7
V: TRBV19
size: NA
length: 15
DNA: TGTGCCAGTAGTACAAAGACAGGCGACCGTTACGAGCAGTACTTC
CDR3: CASSTKTGDRYEQYF

D: TRBD2
J: TRBJ2-3
V: TRBV7-9
size: NA
length: 16
DNA: TGTGCCAGCAGCTCCTTGACTAGCGGGAATCAGGATACGCAGTATTTT
CDR3: CASSSLTSGNQDTQYF

D: NA
J: TRBJ1-3
V: TRBV4-1
size: NA
length: 17
DNA: TGCGCCAGCAGCCAAGGTTGGGTCAGCATCTCTGGAAACACCATATATTTT
CDR3: CASSQGWVSISGNTIYF

D: NA
J: TRBJ1-2
V: TRBV5-4
size: NA
length: 14
DNA: TGTGCCAGCAGCTTGAAGGGGCTGGGGTATGGCTACACCTTC
CDR3: CASSLKGLGYGYTF

D: NA
J: TRBJ2-7
V: TRBV10-1
size: once
length: 15
DNA: TGCGCCAGCAGTGAGTCAACAGGCCGATACTACGAGCAGTACTTC
CDR3: CASSESTGRYYEQYF

D: TRBD2
J: TRBJ2-5
V: TRBV9
size: NA
length: 15
DNA: TGTGCCAGCAGCGTCAGCGGGAGGCCTCAAGAGACCCAGTACTTC
CDR3: CASSVSGRPQETQYF